This T cell receptor (beta chain) was retrieved from a study of regulatory T cells in long-lasting Graves disease. Regarding the study as a whole: Less diverse TCR repertoires were seen in persistent Graves' patients than in newly diagnosed ones. Among samples with persistent disease, TRBV28, TRBJ1-2 and TRBJ2-5 were favored.

Time point: persistent/refractory GD, antithyroid drugs over 5 years with positive TRAb. PBMCs provided the RNA from which the TCR library was made. The authors drew approximately 9 milliliters of peripheral blood into EDTA tubes. Germline-derived CDR1 and CDR2 are SNHLY and FYNNEI. The CDR3 sequence is 15 residues long. V was cut by 3 bases and J by 3 bases, with 11 bases left in between. This clonotype appeared many times. Its antigen remains unidentified. Researchers made TCR beta libraries by using iRepertoire HTBI primers and running Arm-PCR on CDR3 regions. TCRdb used MiXCR to reprocess the multiplex PCR reads, holding one entry per CDR3 protein. The repertoire holds about 660,000 distinct CDR3 sequences, with 25% to 35% as singletons.

The sequenced sample was peripheral blood mononuclear cells (PBMCs), obtained when the disease was refractory, from a patient treated with antithyroid drugs. The chain combines TRBV2 with TRBJ1-4; tentatively, D is TRBD1 (5 bases). This sequence was found in a female donor with Graves disease. CDR3 sequence: CASSDRAGPNEKLFF. CDR3 DNA sequence: TGTGCCAGCAGTGATCGCGCAGGGCCTAATGAAAAACTGTTTTTT.